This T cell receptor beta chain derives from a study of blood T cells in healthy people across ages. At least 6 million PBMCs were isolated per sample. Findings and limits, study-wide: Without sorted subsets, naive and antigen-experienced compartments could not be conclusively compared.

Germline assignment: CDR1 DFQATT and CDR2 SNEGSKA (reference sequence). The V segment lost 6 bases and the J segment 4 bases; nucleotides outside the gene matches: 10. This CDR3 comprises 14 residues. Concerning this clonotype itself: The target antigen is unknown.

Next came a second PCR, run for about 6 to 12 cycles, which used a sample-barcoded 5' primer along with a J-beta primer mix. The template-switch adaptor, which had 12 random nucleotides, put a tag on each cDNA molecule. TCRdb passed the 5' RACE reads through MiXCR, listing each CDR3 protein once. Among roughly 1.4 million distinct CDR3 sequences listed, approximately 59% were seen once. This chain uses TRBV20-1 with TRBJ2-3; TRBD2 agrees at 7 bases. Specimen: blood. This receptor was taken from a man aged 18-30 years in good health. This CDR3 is CSAYGGSTADTQYF. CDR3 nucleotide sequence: TGCAGTGCATATGGCGGGAGCACCGCAGATACGCAGTATTTT.